The present TCR beta chain was sequenced within a study of blood T cell repertoires in COVID-19. Study as a whole: Sites in the United States, Italy and Spain provided acute and convalescent COVID-19 samples. Nucleic acid was either cDNA or gDNA, and it came from T cells, B-cell-depleted T cells, or PBMCs.

The authors' processing: Estimation of nucleated cell counts was performed using reference gene primer amplification. Clones were read by immunoSEQ multiplex PCR, and TCRdb kept only the in-frame ones, dropping some. That table supplies the V and J calls and clone size; D and trimming were determined from the DNA. The sample has more than 150,000 clones; 65% to 85% are singletons. V trimming: 5 bases; J trimming: 3 bases; junction bases outside the gene matches: 0. The germline V gene encodes CDR1 SEHNR and CDR2 FQNEAQ (reference sequence). This CDR3 has 13 residues. The sequence derives from a man in his 60s with active or convalescent COVID-19. Sequencing was performed on peripheral blood. The genes are TRBV7-9 and TRBJ2-2, with 7 positions matching TRBD1. The CDR3 coding sequence is TGTGCCAGCAGCACAGGGGACACCGGGGAGCTGTTTTTT. Translating gives CASSTGDTGELFF.